This paragraph reports one TCR beta chain. Its antigen is currently unknown. At one of its ends the junction is not consistent with the germline gene, which may arise from a read error. A lack of ophthalmopathy progression within 18 months defined stable Graves' hyperthyroidism. Diagnosing involved the use of clinical symptoms, serum thyroxine and TRAb, thyroid ultrasound and orbital computed tomography. This sample was included in a study of T cells in Graves' hyperthyroidism and ophthalmopathy. CDR3 length: 17 amino acids. Per the germline V gene, CDR1 is ENHRY and CDR2 is SYGVKD. Amplified TCR beta CDR3 regions derived from RNA transcripts. With the HTBI primer set, the TCR CDR3 went through a first round of RT-PCR. One entry per CDR3 protein results from TCRdb running MiXCR on the multiplex PCR reads. Altogether a few hundred thousand distinct CDR3 sequences are present, roughly 50% being singletons, with the ten largest covering more than 7%.

Study results and caveats: Most thyroid clonotypes expanded above 0.001 were also detected in blood. Ophthalmopathy was predicted by the model a median of roughly 6.6 months ahead of onset.

Sequencing was done on a sample of peripheral blood or thyroid tissue (not recorded which). This chain joins TRBV10-3 and TRBJ2-6; 9 bases agree with TRBD2. This receptor was taken from a woman aged 18-35 years with Graves' hyperthyroidism. The CDR3 sequence is CAISEPDGLAGAYVLTF. The CDR3 DNA is TGTGCCATCAGTGAGCCCGACGGATTAGCGGGGGCCTACGTCCTGACTTTC.